This paragraph reports one T cell receptor beta chain. Sequencing was performed with immunoSEQ multiplex PCR; in TCRdb, only in-frame clones are kept and a portion is missing. The sample includes around 60,000 clones, about 86% seen only once; the top ten take around 0.99%. These data come from a study of OX40 agonist ivuxolimab in advanced cancers. The trim removed 6 bases at V and 7 bases at J, leaving 5 bases unmatched. Germline V CDR1 and CDR2: KGHSH, LQKENI. The CDR3 spans 13 residues. This specimen consisted of CD4+ or CD8+ T cells sorted from blood, obtained in a trial of the OX40 agonist ivuxolimab. The chain couples TRBV18 to TRBJ1-1; TRBD1 matches 10 bases. This receptor was obtained from an adult with an advanced solid tumor such as melanoma, head and neck, liver or kidney cancer. In DNA, the CDR3 is TGTGCCAGCTCGTATGGACAGGGGGGTGAAGCTTTCTTT. This translates into CASSYGQGGEAFF.